This TCR beta chain was identified during a study of T-cell memory formation after mild COVID-19. Study findings and constraints: Several responding clones turned up in pre-infection memory, indicating that cross-reactive memory may have taken part.

This CDR3 contains 14 residues. Germline CDR1 is SGHRS and CDR2 is YFSETQ. The V end was cut by 3 bases, the J end by 0 bases, with 8 bases between. The TCR alpha and TCR beta cDNA libraries, bearing sample barcodes and UMIs, were generated by 5'RACE using constant-segment primers. A single record per CDR3 protein comes from TCRdb applying MiXCR to the 5' RACE reads. The repertoire holds more than 300,000 distinct CDR3 sequences, with around 20% as singletons. This clonotype occurred a few times. Its antigen remains unknown. The chain joins TRBV5-1 to TRBJ2-3; maybe TRBD1 (6 bases). Sequencing was done on a sample of PBMCs or a T cell subset sorted from them (not recorded which). The clonotype originates from a young man who had mild COVID-19 (a few samples of this study predate the infection). Cell type and time point are not known. The CDR3 sequence is CASSYGQSTDTQYF. The CDR3 nucleotides read TGCGCCAGCAGCTACGGACAGAGCACAGATACGCAGTATTTT.